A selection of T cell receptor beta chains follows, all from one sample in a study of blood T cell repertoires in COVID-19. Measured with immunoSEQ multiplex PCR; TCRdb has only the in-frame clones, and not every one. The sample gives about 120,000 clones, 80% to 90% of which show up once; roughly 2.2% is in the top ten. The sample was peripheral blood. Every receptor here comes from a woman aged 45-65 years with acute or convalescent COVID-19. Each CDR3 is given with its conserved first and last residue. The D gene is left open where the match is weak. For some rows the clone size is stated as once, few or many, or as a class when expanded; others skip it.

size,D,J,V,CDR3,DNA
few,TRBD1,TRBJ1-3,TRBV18,CASSGQGTGNTIYF,TGTGCCAGCTCCGGACAGGGCACCGGAAACACCATATATTTT
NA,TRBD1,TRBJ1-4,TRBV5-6,CASSSPQRTGDEKLFF,TGTGCCAGCAGCTCCCCCCAACGGACAGGGGACGAAAAACTGTTTTTT
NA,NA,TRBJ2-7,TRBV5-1,CASSPRTMPSEQYF,TGCGCCAGCAGCCCGCGGACTATGCCCAGCGAGCAGTACTTC
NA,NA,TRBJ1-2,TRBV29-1,CSVVGGSLSSGGYTF,TGCAGCGTTGTTGGCGGAAGCCTAAGTTCGGGAGGCTACACCTTC
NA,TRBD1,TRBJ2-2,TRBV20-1,CSASTGTGITGELFF,TGCAGTGCTAGTACTGGGACAGGTATTACCGGGGAGCTGTTTTTT
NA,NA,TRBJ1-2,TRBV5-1,CASSLEVGGLNYGYTF,TGCGCCAGCAGCTTGGAGGTCGGGGGGCTTAACTATGGCTACACCTTC
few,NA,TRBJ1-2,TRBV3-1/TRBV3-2,CASSQGTLPGYTF,TGTGCCAGCAGCCAAGGGACTCTTCCCGGCTACACCTTC
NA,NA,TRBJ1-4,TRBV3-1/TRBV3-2,CASSQDRWRVAATNEKLFF,TGTGCCAGCAGCCAAGATAGATGGAGGGTTGCCGCAACTAATGAAAAACTGTTTTTT
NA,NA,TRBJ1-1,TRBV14,CASSQEEGAKYTEAFF,TGTGCCAGCAGCCAAGAAGAGGGAGCCAAATACACTGAAGCTTTCTTT
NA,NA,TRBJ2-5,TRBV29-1,CSVQGVETQYF,TGCAGCGTACAGGGTGTGGAGACCCAGTACTTC
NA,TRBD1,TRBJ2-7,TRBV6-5,CASSGVGRGTGEQYF,TGTGCCAGCAGCGGAGTGGGCAGGGGGACGGGAGAGCAGTACTTC
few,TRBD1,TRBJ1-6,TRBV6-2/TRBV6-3,CASNPGQTYNSPLHF,TGTGCCAGCAACCCGGGACAGACGTATAATTCACCCCTCCACTTT
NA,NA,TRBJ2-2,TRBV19,CASSIGTANTGELFF,TGTGCCAGTAGTATAGGGACAGCGAACACCGGGGAGCTGTTTTTT
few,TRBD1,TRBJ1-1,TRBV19,CASSINRGGTEAFF,TGTGCCAGTAGTATTAACAGGGGCGGCACTGAAGCTTTCTTT
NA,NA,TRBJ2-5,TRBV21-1,CASSGRGTQYF,TGTGCCAGCAGCGGCCGGGGGACCCAGTACTTC
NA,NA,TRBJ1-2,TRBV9,CASSVVGGIGGYTF,TGTGCCAGCAGCGTAGTCGGGGGGATCGGTGGCTACACCTTC
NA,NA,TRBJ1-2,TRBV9,CASSGGVRTDLTSNYGYTF,TGTGCCAGCAGCGGTGGGGTGAGGACAGACCTTACCTCTAACTATGGCTACACCTTC